A selection of T cell receptor beta chains follows, all from one sample in a study of shared clonotypes between healthy human individuals. Sequencing used immunoSEQ multiplex PCR; TCRdb keeps in-frame clones, though not all of them. This table holds 2.3 million or so clones, 80% to 95% found once. Sequencing input: naive CD4+ T cells from PBMCs. Receptors were obtained from a man between 18 and 35 years old in good health. Some clones in this sample may be carry-over from other donors' samples. The CDR3 runs from the conserved cysteine through the conserved F or W. The D gene is left open where the match is weak. Size tells how often a clone was seen (once, few, many) or the class of an expanded clone, and some rows leave it out.

J gene	clone size	D gene	V gene	CDR3 DNA	CDR3 protein
TRBJ1-1	.	.	TRBV19	TGTGCCAGTAGTGCCCGGACGGCGAGGACTGAAGCTTTCTTT	CASSARTARTEAFF
TRBJ2-7	.	TRBD2	TRBV28	TGTGCCAGCAGACGGGGGGGACCCTACGAGCAGTACTTC	CASRRGGPYEQYF
TRBJ2-3	once	TRBD1	TRBV5-4	TGTGCCAGCAGCATGGGACAGGGCACAGATACGCAGTATTTT	CASSMGQGTDTQYF
TRBJ1-2	.	.	TRBV5-1	TGCGCCAGCAGCTTGGCCGCTGGGACCAACTATGGCTACACCTTC	CASSLAAGTNYGYTF
TRBJ2-5	.	TRBD2	TRBV2	TGTGCCAGCAGTGAATATCGAGCGGGAGGGGCGGAGACCCAGTACTTC	CASSEYRAGGAETQYF
TRBJ2-7	.	.	TRBV21-1	TGTGCCAGCATCCCCCACGAGCAGTACTTC	CASIPHEQYF
TRBJ1-3	.	.	TRBV7-2	TGTGCCAGCAGCTTAGGACTCTCTGGAAACACCATATATTTT	CASSLGLSGNTIYF
TRBJ2-3	.	TRBD1	TRBV9	TGTGCCAGCAGCGCCCGGGACAGGCGTTCGGCGGATACGCAGTATTTT	CASSARDRRSADTQYF
TRBJ2-1	.	TRBD1	TRBV18	TGTGCCAGCTCCCGATCGAGAGGGGGCCCCTACAATGAGCAGTTCTTC	CASSRSRGGPYNEQFF
TRBJ1-1	few	.	TRBV10-3	TGTGCCACTGGGACGGGAGCCGAAGCTTTCTTT	CATGTGAEAFF